Presented here are 28 T cell receptor beta chains from one specimen sequenced in a study of blood T cell repertoires in COVID-19. The assay was immunoSEQ multiplex PCR, and TCRdb's table has in-frame clones only and misses some. Of 240,000 or so clones listed, roughly 77% are singletons. The sample consisted of peripheral blood. All receptors come from a woman of 80 years or more with acute or convalescent COVID-19.

The table lists this clone with a few counts. This chain joins TRBV5-6 and TRBJ2-1, with a possible D match to TRBD2 (6 bases). This CDR3 has 16 residues. CDR1 and CDR2 from the germline V gene are SGHDT and YYEEEE. V was shortened by 0 bases and J by 3 bases, with 13 bases between the two germline ends. The CDR3 loop reads CASSLGGRNLYNEQFF. Here the CDR3 DNA reads TGTGCCAGCAGCTTGGGAGGGAGGAACCTCTACAATGAGCAGTTCTTC.

The chain is built from TRBV19 and TRBJ2-6, with 10 bases matching TRBD1. The CDR3 spans 18 residues. Germline loops: CDR1 LNHDA, CDR2 SQIVND (reference sequence). The ends lost 8 bases at V and 4 bases at J; junction bases unmatched: 14. The CDR3 is CASLLRQGARDGANVLTF. DNA for the CDR3: TGTGCCAGTCTTCTCCGACAGGGGGCAAGGGACGGGGCCAACGTCCTGACTTTC. Full variable domain (outside the CDR3, taken from reference TRBV19 and TRBJ2-6): DGGITQSPKYLFRKEGQNVTLSCEQNLNHDAMYWYRQDPGQGLRLIYYSQIVNDFQKGDIAEGYSVSREKKESFPLTVTSAQKNPTAFYLCASLLRQGARDGANVLTFGAGSRLTVL.

This clone was seen more than once but under ten times. The chain has TRBV5-1 and TRBJ2-5; the match to TRBD2 covers 7 bases. This CDR3 is built from 15 residues. Germline V gene data show CDR1 as SGHRS and CDR2 as YFSETQ. The V segment lost 0 bases and the J segment 4 bases; nucleotides outside the gene matches: 6. CDR3 bases: TGCGCCAGCAGCTTGGAGCAGGGAGGGCTAGAGACCCAGTACTTC. This codes for CASSLEQGGLETQYF.

The chain couples TRBV18 to TRBJ1-6; D unresolved. The CDR3 sequence is 14 residues long. Between the trimmed V and J ends, which lost 5 bases and 6 bases, there was a span of 11 bases. Germline loops: CDR1 KGHSH, CDR2 LQKENI. The CDR3 nucleotides are TGTGCCAGCTCAGGTTCTGGGCCTAATTCACCCCTCCACTTT. Translated: CASSGSGPNSPLHF. Full variable domain (remainder filled in from reference TRBV18 and TRBJ1-6): NAGVMQNPRHLVRRRGQEARLRCSPMKGHSHVYWYRQLPEEGLKFMVYLQKENIIDESGMPKERFSAEFPKEGPSILRIQQVVRGDSAAYFCASSGSGPNSPLHFGNGTRLTVT.

The chain carries TRBV5-1 and TRBJ2-7; TRBD2 agrees at 8 bases. Germline values: CDR1 SGHRS, CDR2 YFSETQ. The J segment lost 5 bases and the V segment lost 6 bases, leaving 4 bases of the junction unmatched. The CDR3 sequence is 12 residues long. The CDR3 here is CASTSGSNEQYF. The CDR3 DNA reads as TGCGCCAGCACCAGCGGGAGTAACGAGCAGTACTTC.

The chain couples TRBV2 to TRBJ1-5; D is ambiguous. Trimming took off 2 bases at V and 3 bases at J, with 14 bases between the two ends. The CDR3 totals 16 residues. Germline V gene sequence: CDR1 SNHLY, CDR2 FYNNEI. CDR3 amino acids: CASSERGSRFNQPQHF. DNA of the CDR3: TGTGCCAGCAGTGAAAGAGGAAGTCGTTTCAATCAGCCCCAGCATTTT.

The rearrangement joins TRBV7-2 to TRBJ1-2; 8 bases match TRBD1. V gave up 1 base and J gave up 5 bases; unmatched junction bases: 3. The CDR3 extends over 14 amino acids. Germline V lookup: CDR1 SGHTA, CDR2 FQGNSA. CDR3 bases: TGTGCCAGCAGCTTAGGGACAGGGTTTTATGGCTACACCTTC. Amino acids: CASSLGTGFYGYTF.

The rearrangement links TRBV3-1 (or the pseudogene TRBV3-2) to TRBJ2-5, with 7 bases identical to TRBD2. The CDR3 runs to 18 residues. Trimming removed 4 bases from V and 0 bases from J; junction bases left unmatched: 14. Germline V gives CDR1 LGHDT, CDR2 YNNKEL (reference sequence). The CDR3 coding sequence is TGTGCCAGCAGCCTTGAAAGCCACCTAGCGGCGCACCAAGAGACCCAGTACTTC. It specifies CASSLESHLAAHQETQYF.

This clone was seen a single time. J is TRBJ2-7 and V is TRBV5-1; 9 positions match TRBD1. Germline CDR1 is SGHRS and CDR2 is YFSETQ. CDR3 length equals 15 residues. Trimming at V came to 4 bases and at J to 7 bases, leaving 12 bases not matched to a gene. The CDR3 spells CASSEFPGQGGEQYF. CDR3 coding DNA: TGCGCCAGCAGCGAGTTTCCGGGACAGGGAGGGGAGCAGTACTTC.

This chain links TRBV6-5 with TRBJ1-6; 7 positions match TRBD1. The CDR3 covers 13 residues. V was pared by 7 bases and J by 14 bases, with 11 bases of the junction left unmatched. Germline V lookup: CDR1 MNHEY, CDR2 SVGAGI. DNA of the CDR3: TGTGCCAGCACCGTAGGACAGGATTTGGCCCTCCACTTT. Amino acid sequence: CASTVGQDLALHF.

The rearrangement joins TRBV1 to TRBJ2-1; the table calls TRBD2, which could not be checked here. TRBV1 is labeled a pseudogene. The CDR3 runs 21 residues. The CDR3 DNA sequence: TGCACCAGCAGCCAAGCCCCCCTTAGGACTAGCGGGGGGGCTTCCTACAATGAGCAGTTCTTC. Translated: CTSSQAPLRTSGGASYNEQFF.

This chain links TRBV4-3 with TRBJ2-4, with D hard to call. CDR1 and CDR2 from the germline V gene are LGHNA and YSLEER. The V end lost 4 bases, the J end lost 0 bases, and 10 bases lay between the germline ends. The CDR3 spans 15 residues. CDR3: CASSPESLAKNIQYF. The DNA of the CDR3 is TGCGCCAGCAGCCCCGAGTCGCTAGCCAAAAACATTCAGTACTTC.

The rearrangement joins TRBV6-4 to TRBJ1-5; D perhaps matches TRBD1 (6 bases). The CDR3 length is 12 residues. Between the trimmed V and J ends, which lost 6 bases and 12 bases, there was a span of 15 bases. Looked up from germline, CDR1 is MRHNA and CDR2 is SNTAGT. The CDR3 reads CASSPRGGYQHF. The CDR3 DNA reads as TGTGCCAGCAGCCCTCGGGGGGGCTACCAGCATTTT.

The V call is TRBV5-1, the J call TRBJ1-1, with TRBD1 identical over 7 bases. The CDR3 is 14 residues long. The germline V gene has CDR1 SGHRS and CDR2 YFSETQ. J lost 0 bases, V lost 4 bases, and 3 bases had no gene match. CDR3 coding DNA: TGCGCCAGCAGCGACGACAGGGTGAACACTGAAGCTTTCTTT. It is translated as CASSDDRVNTEAFF.

The table lists this clone with a few counts. This rearrangement joins TRBV4-1 to TRBJ2-7, with D possibly matching TRBD1 (6 bases). V was cut by 2 bases and J by 5 bases, with 13 bases left in between. This CDR3 is built from 14 residues. CDR1 is MGHRA, CDR2 YSYEKL, per germline. Written as DNA, the CDR3 is TGCGCCAGCAGCCAACCTGACAGGACCAACGAGCAGTACTTC. This gives the protein CASSQPDRTNEQYF.

This chain uses TRBV20-1 with TRBJ1-2, with D perhaps TRBD1 (6 bases). The germline gives CDR1 DFQATT, CDR2 SNEGSKA (reference sequence). The CDR3 covers 14 residues. V lost 3 bases and J lost 4, with 15 bases in between. The CDR3 loop reads CSASSQGLGYGYTF. DNA for the CDR3: TGCAGTGCTAGTTCGCAGGGGCTGGGCTATGGCTACACCTTC.

V and J are TRBV18 and TRBJ2-3, with 8 bases identical to TRBD1. V gave up 3 bases and J gave up 0 bases; unmatched junction bases: 5. Germline V gene lookup returns CDR1 KGHSH and CDR2 LQKENI. This CDR3 region has 16 residues. CDR3 nucleotides: TGTGCCAGCTCACCTCAGACAGGGGTGAGCACAGATACGCAGTATTTT. Its translation is CASSPQTGVSTDTQYF. The whole variable domain, remainder taken from reference TRBV18 and TRBJ2-3, is NAGVMQNPRHLVRRRGQEARLRCSPMKGHSHVYWYRQLPEEGLKFMVYLQKENIIDESGMPKERFSAEFPKEGPSILRIQQVVRGDSAAYFCASSPQTGVSTDTQYFGPGTRLTVL.

The gene calls are TRBV6-5 and TRBJ1-2; 8 bases are shared with TRBD1. CDR1 and CDR2 (germline): MNHEY, SVGAGI. This CDR3 has 15 amino acids. With V trimmed by 6 bases and J by 4 bases, 10 bases remained unmatched. CDR3 region: CASRRGQGRTYGYTF. The CDR3 DNA reads as TGTGCCAGCAGAAGAGGACAGGGTAGAACCTATGGCTACACCTTC.

There are many counts of this clone. The chain links TRBV5-1 to TRBJ1-1; D gene ambiguous. The CDR3 is 15 amino acids. V was trimmed by 0 bases and J by 0 bases, leaving 9 bases between them. CDR1 SGHRS and CDR2 YFSETQ come from the germline V gene. CDR3 DNA sequence: TGCGCCAGCAGCTTGGGATCGGAGATGAACACTGAAGCTTTCTTT. It yields the protein CASSLGSEMNTEAFF.

V usage is TRBV4-3 and J usage is TRBJ1-2; D remains unclear. The CDR3 is 16 amino acids. CDR1 and CDR2 (germline): LGHNA, YSLEER. Trimming took off 0 bases at V and 8 bases at J, with 19 bases between the two ends. The CDR3 region has the DNA TGCGCCAGCAGCCAAGATTACGGATTCACTATTGAAGGCTACACCTTC. It is translated as CASSQDYGFTIEGYTF.

This clone appeared a single time. The V gene is TRBV19, the J gene TRBJ1-6; TRBD1 is a possible D gene (5 bases). This CDR3 comprises 16 residues. Germline V gene data show CDR1 as LNHDA and CDR2 as SQIVND (reference sequence). Deletions cut 3 bases from V and 9 bases from J, with 18 bases between. This CDR3 reads CASSIQGTGRGSPLHF. The CDR3 nucleotides read TGTGCCAGTAGTATTCAGGGTACCGGGAGGGGTTCACCCCTCCACTTT.

This clone was counted only a few times. This chain connects TRBV5-1 to TRBJ2-7; 8 bases are a match to TRBD2. The CDR3 spans 19 residues. Germline V gene lookup returns CDR1 SGHRS and CDR2 YFSETQ. Trimming took 0 bases from V and 3 from J; bases not matched to a gene: 17. This chain's CDR3 is CASSLVSGSIGPTGYEQYF. The CDR3 nucleotides are TGCGCCAGCAGCTTGGTGAGCGGGAGTATTGGCCCTACTGGCTACGAGCAGTACTTC. Full variable domain (missing parts from reference TRBV5-1 and TRBJ2-7): KAGVTQTPRYLIKTRGQQVTLSCSPISGHRSVSWYQQTPGQGLQFLFEYFSETQRNKGNFPGRFSGRQFSNSRSEMNVSTLELGDSALYLCASSLVSGSIGPTGYEQYFGPGTRLTVT.

The rearrangement joins TRBV11-2 to TRBJ2-1, with TRBD2 matching 12 bases. The CDR3 is 16 amino acids. Germline V gives CDR1 SGHAT, CDR2 FQNNGV. J was trimmed by 8 bases and V by 5 bases; bases with no gene match: 10. The CDR3: CASSQTASGGAYEQFF. CDR3 nucleotides: TGTGCCAGCAGCCAAACCGCTAGCGGGGGGGCTTATGAGCAGTTCTTC.

The chain uses TRBV7-2 and TRBJ1-5, with 11 bases lining up with TRBD1. CDR3 size: 15 residues. The V and J ends lost 3 bases and 6 bases, in that order; junction bases with no gene match: 4. Germline CDR1 reads SGHTA; CDR2 reads FQGNSA. Here the CDR3 reads CASSFSGQGGQPQHF. The CDR3 region has the DNA TGTGCCAGCAGCTTTTCGGGACAGGGGGGTCAGCCCCAGCATTTT.

The V gene is TRBV4-2, the J gene TRBJ1-1, with TRBD1 matching 9 bases. The V and J ends lost 3 bases and 11 bases, in that order; junction bases with no gene match: 4. The CDR3 totals 12 residues. Germline CDR1 reads LGHNA; CDR2 reads YNFKEQ. Here the CDR3 reads CASSQAQGAAFF. The CDR3, as DNA: TGTGCCAGCAGCCAGGCACAGGGGGCGGCTTTCTTT.

For the CDR3, the DNA is TGTGCCAGCAGTCCTTTGAACAGGGTGTCTGGGGCCAACGTCCTGACTTTC. Its protein is CASSPLNRVSGANVLTF. The V call is TRBV6-6, the J call TRBJ2-6; a possible D gene is TRBD1 (6 bases). Trimming left V 5 bases short and J 1 base short, with 15 bases between. The length of the CDR3 is 17 residues. Per the germline V gene, CDR1 is MNHNY and CDR2 is SVGAGI (reference sequence).

The chain has TRBV28 and TRBJ1-6; 8 bases map to TRBD1. Per the germline V gene, CDR1 is MDHEN and CDR2 is SYDVKM. The CDR3 is made up of 23 amino acids. J was trimmed by 6 bases and V by 2 bases; bases with no gene match: 27. CDR3 in DNA: TGTGCCAGCAGTTTAAGTCCTTTACTCTGGACAGGGAGTCTTTCGACGGGTAATTCACCCCTCCACTTT. Translating gives CASSLSPLLWTGSLSTGNSPLHF.

The CDR3 loop reads CASSPQGAFPTGELFF. The CDR3 nucleotides are TGTGCCAGCTCACCACAGGGGGCATTCCCCACCGGGGAGCTGTTTTTT. This chain connects TRBV18 to TRBJ2-2; 7 bases match TRBD1. Germline CDR1 and CDR2: KGHSH and LQKENI. This CDR3 is 16 amino acids long. V gave up 1 base and J gave up 4 bases; unmatched junction bases: 6.